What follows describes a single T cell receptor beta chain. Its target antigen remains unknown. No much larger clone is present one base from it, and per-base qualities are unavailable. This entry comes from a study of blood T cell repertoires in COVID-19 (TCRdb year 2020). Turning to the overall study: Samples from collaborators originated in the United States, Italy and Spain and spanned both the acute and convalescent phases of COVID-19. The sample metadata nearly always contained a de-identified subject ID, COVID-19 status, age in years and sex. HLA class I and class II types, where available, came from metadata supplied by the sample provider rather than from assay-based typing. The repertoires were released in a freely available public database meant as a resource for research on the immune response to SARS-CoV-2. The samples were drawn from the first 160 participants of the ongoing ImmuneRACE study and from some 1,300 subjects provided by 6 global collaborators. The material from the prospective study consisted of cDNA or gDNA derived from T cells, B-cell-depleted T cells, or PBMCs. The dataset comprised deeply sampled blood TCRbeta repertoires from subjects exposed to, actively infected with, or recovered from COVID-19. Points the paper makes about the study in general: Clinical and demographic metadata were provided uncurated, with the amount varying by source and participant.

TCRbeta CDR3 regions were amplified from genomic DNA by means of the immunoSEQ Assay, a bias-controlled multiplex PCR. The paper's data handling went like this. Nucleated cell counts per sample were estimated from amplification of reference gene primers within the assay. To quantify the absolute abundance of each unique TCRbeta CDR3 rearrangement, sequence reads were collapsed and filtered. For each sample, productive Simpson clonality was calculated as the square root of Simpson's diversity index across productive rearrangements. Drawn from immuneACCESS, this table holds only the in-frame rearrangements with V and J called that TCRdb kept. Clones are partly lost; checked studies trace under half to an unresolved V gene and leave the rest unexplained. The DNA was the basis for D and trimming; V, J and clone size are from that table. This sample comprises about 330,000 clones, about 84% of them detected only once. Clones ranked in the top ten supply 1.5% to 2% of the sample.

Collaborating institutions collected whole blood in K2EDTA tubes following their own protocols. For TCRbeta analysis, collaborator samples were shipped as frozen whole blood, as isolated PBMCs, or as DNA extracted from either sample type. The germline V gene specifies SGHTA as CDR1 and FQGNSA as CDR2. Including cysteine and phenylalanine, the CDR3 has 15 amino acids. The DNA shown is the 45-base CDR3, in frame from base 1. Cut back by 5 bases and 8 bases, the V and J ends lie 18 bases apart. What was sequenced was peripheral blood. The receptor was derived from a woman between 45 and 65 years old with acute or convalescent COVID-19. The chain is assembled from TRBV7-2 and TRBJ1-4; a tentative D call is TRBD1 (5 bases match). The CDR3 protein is CASSGSGQIFEKLFF. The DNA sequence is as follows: TGTGCCAGCAGCGGATCAGGGCAGATCTTCGAAAAACTGTTTTTT.